This T cell receptor beta chain was documented in a study of early T cells in non-severe SARS-CoV-2 infection. Each CDR3 protein gets one entry after TCRdb re-called the 5' RACE reads with MiXCR. The table records around 61,000 distinct CDR3 sequences, roughly 12% of them present only once. Germline CDR1 and CDR2: SNHLY and FYNNEI. V gave up 6 bases and J gave up 10 bases, with 16 bases separating them. The length of the CDR3 is 13 residues. The specimen sequenced was whole blood. The TCR sequence derives from an adult who was a healthcare worker with PCR-confirmed SARS-CoV-2 infection or an uninfected control (not recorded which). J is TRBJ2-1 and V is TRBV2, with D maybe TRBD2 (7 bases). The CDR3, as DNA: TGTGCCAGCAGCCCCCTGCCGGGGGGCGAGCAGTTCTTC. Amino acid sequence: CASSPLPGGEQFF.